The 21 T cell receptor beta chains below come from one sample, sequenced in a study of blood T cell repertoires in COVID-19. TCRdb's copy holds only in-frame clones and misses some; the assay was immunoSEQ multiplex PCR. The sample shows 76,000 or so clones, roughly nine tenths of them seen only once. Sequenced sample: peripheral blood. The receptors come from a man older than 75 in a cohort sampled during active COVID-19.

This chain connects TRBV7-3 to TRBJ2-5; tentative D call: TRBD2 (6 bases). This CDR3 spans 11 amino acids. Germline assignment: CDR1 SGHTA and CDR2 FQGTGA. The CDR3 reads CAIWRGETQYF. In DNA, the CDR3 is TGTGCAATTTGGAGGGGTGAGACCCAGTACTTC.

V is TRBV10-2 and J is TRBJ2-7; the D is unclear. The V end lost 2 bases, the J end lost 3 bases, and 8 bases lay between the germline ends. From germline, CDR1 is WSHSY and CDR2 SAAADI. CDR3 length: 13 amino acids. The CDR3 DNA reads TGCGCCAGCAGTGAGGGATCAGGCTACGAGCAGTACGTC. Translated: CASSEGSGYEQYV.

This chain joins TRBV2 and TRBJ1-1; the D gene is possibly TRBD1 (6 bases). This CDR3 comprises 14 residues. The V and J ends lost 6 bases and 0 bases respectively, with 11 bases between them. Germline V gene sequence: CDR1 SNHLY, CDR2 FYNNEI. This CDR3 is CASSVRGLNTEAFF. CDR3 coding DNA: TGTGCCAGCAGCGTCAGGGGCTTGAACACTGAAGCTTTCTTT.

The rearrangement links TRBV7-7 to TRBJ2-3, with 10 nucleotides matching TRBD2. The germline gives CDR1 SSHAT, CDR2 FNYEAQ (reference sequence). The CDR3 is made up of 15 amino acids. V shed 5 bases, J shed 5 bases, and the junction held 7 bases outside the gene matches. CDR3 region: CASSPTSGARDTQYF. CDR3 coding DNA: TGTGCCAGCAGCCCAACTAGCGGGGCCCGAGATACGCAGTATTTT.

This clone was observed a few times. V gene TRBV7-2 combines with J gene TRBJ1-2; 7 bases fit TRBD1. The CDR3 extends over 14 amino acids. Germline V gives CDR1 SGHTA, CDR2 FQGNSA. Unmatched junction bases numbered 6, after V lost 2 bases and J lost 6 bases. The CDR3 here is CASSLYGTEHGYTF. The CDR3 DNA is TGTGCCAGCAGCTTATACGGGACAGAGCATGGCTACACCTTC.

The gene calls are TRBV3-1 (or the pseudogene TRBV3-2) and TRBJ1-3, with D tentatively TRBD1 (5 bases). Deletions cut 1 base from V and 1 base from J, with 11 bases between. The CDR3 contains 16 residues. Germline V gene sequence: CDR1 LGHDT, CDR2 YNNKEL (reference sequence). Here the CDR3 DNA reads TGTGCCAGCAGCCAAGTACGGACAAGGTCTGGAAACACCATATATTTT. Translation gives CASSQVRTRSGNTIYF.

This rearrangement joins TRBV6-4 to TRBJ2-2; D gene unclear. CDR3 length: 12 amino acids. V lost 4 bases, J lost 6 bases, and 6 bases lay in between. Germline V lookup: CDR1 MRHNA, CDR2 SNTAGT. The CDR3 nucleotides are TGTGCCAGCAGTGCCGGGTCCGGGGAGCTGTTTTTT. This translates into CASSAGSGELFF.

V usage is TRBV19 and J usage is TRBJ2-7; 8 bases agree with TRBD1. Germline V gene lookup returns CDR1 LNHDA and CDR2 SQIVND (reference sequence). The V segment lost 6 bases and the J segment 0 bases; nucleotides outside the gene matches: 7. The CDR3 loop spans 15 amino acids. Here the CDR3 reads CASSTKTGASYEQYF. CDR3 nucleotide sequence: TGTGCCAGTAGCACCAAGACAGGGGCCTCCTACGAGCAGTACTTC.

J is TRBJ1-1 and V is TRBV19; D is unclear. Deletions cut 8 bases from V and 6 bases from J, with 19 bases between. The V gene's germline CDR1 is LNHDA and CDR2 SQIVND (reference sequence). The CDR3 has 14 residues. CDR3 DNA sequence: TGTGCCAGTTCCCCTTTCGTCCAGGTTCCTGAAGCTTTCTTT. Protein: CASSPFVQVPEAFF.

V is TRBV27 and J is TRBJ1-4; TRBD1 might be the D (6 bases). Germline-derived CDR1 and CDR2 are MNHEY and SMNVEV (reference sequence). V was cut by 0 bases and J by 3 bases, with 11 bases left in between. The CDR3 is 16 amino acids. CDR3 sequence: CASSLSGRGPNEKLFF. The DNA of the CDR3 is TGTGCCAGCAGTTTATCGGGCAGGGGACCTAATGAAAAACTGTTTTTT.

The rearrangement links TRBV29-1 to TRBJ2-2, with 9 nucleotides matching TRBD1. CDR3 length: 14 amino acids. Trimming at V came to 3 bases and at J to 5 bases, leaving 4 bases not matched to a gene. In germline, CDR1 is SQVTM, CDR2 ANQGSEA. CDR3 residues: CSVERQGGTGELFF. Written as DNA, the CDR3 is TGCAGCGTTGAGAGACAGGGGGGAACCGGGGAGCTGTTTTTT.

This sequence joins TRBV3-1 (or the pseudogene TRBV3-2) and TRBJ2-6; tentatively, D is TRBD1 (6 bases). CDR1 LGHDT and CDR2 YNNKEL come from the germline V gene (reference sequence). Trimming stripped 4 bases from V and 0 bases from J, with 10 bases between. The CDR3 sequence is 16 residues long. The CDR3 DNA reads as TGTGCCAGCAGCCCTGGACAGTACTCTGGGGCCAACGTCCTGACTTTC. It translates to CASSPGQYSGANVLTF.

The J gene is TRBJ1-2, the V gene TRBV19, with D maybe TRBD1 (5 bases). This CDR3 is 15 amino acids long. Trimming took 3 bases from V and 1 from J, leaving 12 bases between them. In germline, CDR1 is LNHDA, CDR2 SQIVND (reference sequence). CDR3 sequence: CASSIPQGSNYGYTF. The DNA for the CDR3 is TGTGCCAGTAGTATTCCCCAGGGAAGTAACTATGGCTACACCTTC.

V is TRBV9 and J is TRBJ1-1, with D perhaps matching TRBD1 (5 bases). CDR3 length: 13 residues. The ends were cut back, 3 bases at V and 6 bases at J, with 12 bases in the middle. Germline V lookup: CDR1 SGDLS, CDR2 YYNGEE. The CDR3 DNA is TGTGCCAGCAGCGCGCCGGGACTCTCTGAAGCTTTCTTT. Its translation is CASSAPGLSEAFF.

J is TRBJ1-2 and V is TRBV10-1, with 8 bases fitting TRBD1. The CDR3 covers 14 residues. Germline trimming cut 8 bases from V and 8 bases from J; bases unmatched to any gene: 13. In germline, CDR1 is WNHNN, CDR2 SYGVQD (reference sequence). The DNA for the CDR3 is TGCGCCAGCCCAAAAGGGGACAGGCGGAGAGGCTACACCTTC. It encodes CASPKGDRRRGYTF.

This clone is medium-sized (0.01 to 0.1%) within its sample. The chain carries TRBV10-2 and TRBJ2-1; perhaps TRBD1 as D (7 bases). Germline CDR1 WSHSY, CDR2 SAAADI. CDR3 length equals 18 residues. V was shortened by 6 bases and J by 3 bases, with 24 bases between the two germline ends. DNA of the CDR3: TGCGCCAGCAGGGGGGGTTTTGAGGGACAGTCCGTCTACAATGAGCAGTTCTTC. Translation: CASRGGFEGQSVYNEQFF.

CDR3: CASSPTPRQAYEQYV. CDR3 in DNA: TGTGCCAGCAGCCCAACCCCACGACAGGCCTACGAGCAGTACGTC. This chain connects TRBV5-5 to TRBJ2-7; perhaps TRBD1 as D (6 bases). The V end was cut by 4 bases, the J end by 2 bases, with 16 bases between. The germline gives CDR1 SGHKS, CDR2 YYEKEE (reference sequence). The CDR3 is 15 amino acids.

The CDR3 sequence is CATSRDRAGIIGELFF. DNA for the CDR3: TGTGCCACCAGCAGAGATCGGGCAGGGATTATCGGGGAGCTGTTTTTT. The genes are TRBV15 and TRBJ2-2, with a tentative D call TRBD1 (5 bases). CDR3 length: 16 amino acids. Trimming took off 0 bases at V and 7 bases at J, with 15 bases between the two ends. The germline V gene encodes CDR1 LNHNV and CDR2 YYDKDF (reference sequence). The full variable domain, in which reference TRBV15 and TRBJ2-2 provide the parts outside the CDR3, is DAMVIQNPRYQVTQFGKPVTLSCSQTLNHNVMYWYQQKSSQAPKLLFHYYDKDFNNEADTPDNFQSRRPNTSFCFLDIRSPGLGDTAMYLCATSRDRAGIIGELFFGEGSRLTVL.

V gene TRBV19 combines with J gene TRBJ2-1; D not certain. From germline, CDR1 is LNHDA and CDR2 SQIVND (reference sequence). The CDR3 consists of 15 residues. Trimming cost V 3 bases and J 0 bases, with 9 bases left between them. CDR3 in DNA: TGTGCCAGTAGTATTCTCACCAGCTCCTACAATGAGCAGTTCTTC. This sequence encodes CASSILTSSYNEQFF.

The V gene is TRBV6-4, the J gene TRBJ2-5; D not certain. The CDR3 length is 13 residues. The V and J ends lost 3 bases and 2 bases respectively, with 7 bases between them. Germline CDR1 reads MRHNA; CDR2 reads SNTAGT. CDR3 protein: CASSENIQETQYF. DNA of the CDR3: TGTGCCAGCAGTGAGAACATACAAGAGACCCAGTACTTC.

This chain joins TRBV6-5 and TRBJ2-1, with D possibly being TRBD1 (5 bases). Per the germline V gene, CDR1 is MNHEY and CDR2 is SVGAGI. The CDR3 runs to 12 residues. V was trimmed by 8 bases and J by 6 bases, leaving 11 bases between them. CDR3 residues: CASPGHSNEQFF. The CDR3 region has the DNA TGTGCCAGCCCTGGACACTCCAATGAGCAGTTCTTC.